This TCR beta chain was found in a study of T cell repertoires and HLA-DP antigens (dated by TCRdb to the late 2010s). Study-level background: Using HeLa cells transduced to present allogeneic HLA-DP, the study set up an in vitro model of CD4+ T cell alloreactivity. One alloantigen differed from self by one peptide-binding groove amino acid, whereas the other differed by ten, modelling structurally similar versus dissimilar alloantigens. Average DNA input was roughly 220 ng for sorted CD137+CD4+ samples, compared with 900 to 1,500 ng for pre-culture CD4+ samples. The three donors, two male and one female, ranged from the 18-to-29 to the 60-to-69 age band.

The immunoSEQ multiplex PCR, with forward primers for 54 TRBV segments and reverse primers for 13 TRBJ segments, was used to amplify TCRB CDR3 regions. Pre-culture CD4+ samples were sequenced at deep resolution, targeting hundreds of thousands of T cell genomes. Sequencing of amplicons was performed on an Illumina HiSeq System, and 87 bp reads covering the CDR3 were generated. The source study handled its data this way. Correction for PCR and sequencing errors was applied to reads, and CDR3 regions were defined through alignment to IMGT reference sequences. Synthetic template pools were used to estimate template counts and unique rearrangement counts. Clonality was computed as 1 minus Pielou's evenness. The Daley-Smith estimator was used to estimate richness. Repertoire overlap was measured with Morisita's index. A clone counted as low-abundance if it appeared in cultured samples but went undetected in the pre-culture repertoire of the same donor. TCRdb re-hosts the immuneACCESS table, in-frame sequences only. Its copies lack some clones; in the studies checked, an unresolved V gene accounts for under half of them, and the cause for the rest is not known. D and trimming come from the DNA, and the V and J calls and clone size come from that table. In this sample the table shows around 90,000 clones, 86% of which occur a single time. The ten largest account for around 1.7% of the sample.

To note about this clone: The antigen this receptor binds is unknown. No base quality values were provided; no much bigger clone lies one nucleotide off.

Magnetic bead negative selection was used to isolate untouched CD4+ T cells from Ficoll-separated PBMC, with an average purity of roughly 98%. Magnetic beads were used to isolate untouched CD4+ T cells from Ficoll-separated PBMC, giving approximately 98% purity with negligible CD8+ contamination. Donors were three healthy blood donors whose buffy coats supplied peripheral blood mononuclear cells. All three donors were CMV seronegative. Genomic DNA was extracted with the DNeasy Blood & Tissue Kit. Genomic DNA from sorted CD137+CD4+ cells and from pre-culture CD4+ baseline samples of each subject was subjected to TCRB sequencing. The study at large found these results: The study was limited by having just three donors, by relying on a non-physiological HeLa antigen-presenting system, and by using total CD4+ cells as responders. Sorted CD137+ cells showed similar clonality against both alloantigens (roughly 0.4), much higher than the clonality of pre-culture samples (roughly 0.04). Naive and memory CD4+ repertoires were not analysed separately. An average cumulative frequency of about 39% against one allele and under 65% against the other was found for clones undetected before culture.

CDR1 and CDR2 (WNHNN, SYGVQD) derive from the germline V gene (reference sequence). V is cut by 5 bases and J by 4 bases, and the space between the germline ends is 17 bases. Spanning cysteine to phenylalanine, the CDR3 consists of 15 amino acids. The retained sequence is limited to the CDR3, 45 bases, with the frame set at the first base. The rearranged segments are TRBV10-1 and TRBJ1-1; TRBD1 is possibly the D segment (6 matching bases). The TCR was taken from a man aged 45 to 65 in good health and CMV-seronegative. Material: CD4+ T cells from PBMCs. For the CDR3, the sequence is CASSPAAGGRTEAFF. The bases read TGCGCCAGCAGTCCAGCTGCGGGGGGGCGCACTGAAGCTTTCTTT.